The next 14 T cell receptor beta chains were all read from a single sample in a study of T cell responses to AZD1222 COVID-19 vaccine (dated by TCRdb to about 2021). The intended sense of this specimen's time point label: baseline before first vaccination. Library preparation employed the immunoSEQ multiplex PCR assay. As stored in TCRdb, this immuneACCESS dataset retains in-frame rearrangements with V and J assigned. A fraction of the clones does not appear; measured against another copy, unresolved V genes explain less than half of the discrepancy, and the remainder lacks a known reason. Here the sample has about 140,000 clones; roughly 89% occur a single time. The ten largest clones represent roughly 5% of the sample. The sequences come from peripheral blood, collected on day 0 of AZD1222 vaccination. These receptors came from an adult in good health.

The chain recombines TRBV5-1 with TRBJ1-2; no clear D gene. Germline V CDR1 and CDR2: SGHRS, YFSETQ. V lost 0 bases and J 4 bases, leaving 10 bases between the germline ends. CDR3 length: 14 amino acids. The DNA for the CDR3 is TGCGCCAGCAGCTTGGTCGGCGCCCCCTATGGCTACACCTTC. Translating gives CASSLVGAPYGYTF. The full variable domain, with the rest looked up from reference TRBV5-1 and TRBJ1-2, is KAGVTQTPRYLIKTRGQQVTLSCSPISGHRSVSWYQQTPGQGLQFLFEYFSETQRNKGNFPGRFSGRQFSNSRSEMNVSTLELGDSALYLCASSLVGAPYGYTFGSGTRLTVV.

The chain combines TRBV2 with TRBJ2-1; D is undetermined. The V gene lost 7 bases and the J gene lost 8 bases, with 15 bases spanning the gap. Germline V gene lookup returns CDR1 SNHLY and CDR2 FYNNEI. The CDR3 contains 13 residues. CDR3 protein: CASMGRSSYEQFF. CDR3 nucleotides: TGTGCCAGCATGGGCAGGAGCAGCTATGAGCAGTTCTTC.

This chain connects TRBV5-1 to TRBJ2-1; TRBD1 agrees at 7 bases. The CDR3 consists of 14 residues. Per the germline V gene, CDR1 is SGHRS and CDR2 is YFSETQ. V lost 3 bases and J lost 0; bases outside the gene matches: 0. The CDR3 bases are TGCGCCAGCAGCTGGACAGGCTCCTACAATGAGCAGTTCTTC. Amino acid sequence: CASSWTGSYNEQFF.

The V gene is TRBV6-1, the J gene TRBJ2-7, with D perhaps TRBD1 or TRBD2 (6 bases each). There are 20 residues in the CDR3. CDR1 and CDR2 (germline): MNHNS, SASEGT. Trimming took 1 base from V and 4 from J, leaving 29 bases between them. DNA of the CDR3: TGTGCCAGCAGTGAAGAACGAGGGGGGATTTCCACCCACCAGGGGTACGAGCAGTACTTC. This encodes CASSEERGGISTHQGYEQYF.

The rearrangement uses TRBV5-6 and TRBJ2-7; 7 nucleotides match TRBD1. Germline values: CDR1 SGHDT, CDR2 YYEEEE. V shed 3 bases, J shed 3 bases, and the junction held 15 bases outside the gene matches. The CDR3 spans 17 residues. CDR3 residues: CASSSSMARGSYYEQYF. The CDR3, as DNA: TGTGCCAGCAGCTCGTCAATGGCCAGGGGGTCTTACTACGAGCAGTACTTC.

The chain combines TRBV7-2 with TRBJ1-6; 7 nucleotides agree with TRBD1. V lost 2 bases to trimming and J lost 6 bases; unmatched junction nucleotides: 10. The CDR3 totals 17 residues. Germline V CDR1 and CDR2: SGHTA, FQGNSA. The CDR3: CASSLLGGGAGNSPLHF. CDR3 DNA: TGTGCCAGCAGCTTACTAGGGGGCGGCGCCGGTAATTCACCCCTCCACTTT.

This sequence joins TRBV7-9 and TRBJ1-2; D uncertain. The CDR3 totals 13 residues. Trimming stripped 1 base from V and 5 bases from J, with 8 bases between. Germline CDR1 SEHNR, CDR2 FQNEAQ (reference sequence). The CDR3 sequence is CASSLVGRYGYTF. The DNA for the CDR3 is TGTGCCAGCAGCTTAGTAGGGAGATATGGCTACACCTTC.

The chain employs TRBV7-8 and TRBJ2-5, with 12 nucleotides matching TRBD2. With V trimmed by 6 bases and J by 0 bases, 14 bases remained unmatched. The germline V gene has CDR1 SGHVS and CDR2 FQNEAQ. CDR3 length equals 19 residues. The CDR3 region is CASSPGVLAGGWYQETQYF. The CDR3 region has the DNA TGTGCCAGCAGTCCAGGCGTACTAGCGGGGGGTTGGTACCAAGAGACCCAGTACTTC.

V usage is TRBV2 and J usage is TRBJ2-5; D may be TRBD2 (6 bases). The CDR3 covers 15 residues. In germline, CDR1 is SNHLY, CDR2 FYNNEI. The V and J ends lost 4 bases and 4 bases respectively, with 16 bases between them. CDR3 loop: CASSVGGAVRETQYF. The CDR3 DNA reads TGTGCCAGCAGTGTGGGCGGGGCGGTGAGAGAGACCCAGTACTTC.

There are a few counts of this clone. The chain carries TRBV28 and TRBJ2-1; 7 bases match TRBD2. Germline CDR1 and CDR2: MDHEN and SYDVKM. V dropped 6 bases and J dropped 5; count of bases not matched to a gene: 10. The length of the CDR3 is 15 residues. CDR3 loop: CASSLGSSGHNEQFF. Here the CDR3 DNA reads TGTGCCAGCAGCCTGGGGTCTAGCGGACACAATGAGCAGTTCTTC.

The chain recombines TRBV28 with TRBJ1-2; unclear D gene. The V end was cut by 6 bases, the J end by 2 bases, with 19 bases between. The CDR3 runs to 16 residues. The germline gives CDR1 MDHEN, CDR2 SYDVKM. CDR3 DNA: TGTGCCAGCAGACTCGGAGGAGGGTTAGCAAACTATGGCTACACCTTC. Residues: CASRLGGGLANYGYTF.

V gene TRBV19 combines with J gene TRBJ2-4; TRBD1 matches at 11 bases. Germline-derived CDR1 and CDR2 are LNHDA and SQIVND (reference sequence). This CDR3 is built from 18 residues. The J segment lost 0 bases and the V segment lost 6 bases, leaving 10 bases of the junction unmatched. This CDR3 reads CASSMGDRGVLAKNIQYF. As DNA, the CDR3 is TGTGCCAGTAGCATGGGGGACAGGGGGGTACTAGCCAAAAACATTCAGTACTTC.

This chain links TRBV27 with TRBJ2-7, with 12 positions matching TRBD1. Germline CDR1 is MNHEY and CDR2 is SMNVEV (reference sequence). The ends lost 5 bases at V and 3 bases at J; junction bases unmatched: 2. The CDR3 extends over 14 amino acids. The chain's CDR3 is CASSRDRGLYEQYF. CDR3 in DNA: TGTGCCAGCAGTAGGGACAGGGGGCTCTACGAGCAGTACTTC.

The J gene is TRBJ2-7, the V gene TRBV27; TRBD1 might be the D (6 bases). Per the germline V gene, CDR1 is MNHEY and CDR2 is SMNVEV (reference sequence). V lost 6 bases, J lost 0 bases, and 15 bases lay in between. CDR3 length equals 15 residues. CDR3 sequence reads: CASSSTGPYSYEQYF. The CDR3 DNA reads TGTGCCAGCAGCTCTACAGGGCCCTACTCCTACGAGCAGTACTTC.